Below are 12 T cell receptor beta chains sequenced from a single sample in a study of cytomegalovirus exposure and HLA in healthy donors. A multiplex PCR was run with 60 Vbeta primers and 13 Jbeta primers. The method was immunoSEQ multiplex PCR; TCRdb's version includes in-frame clones alone and lacks a portion of them. The profile covers about 150,000 clones, with 70% to 80% appearing a single time and 2.1% taken by the ten largest. Sequencing input: PBMCs. These receptors came from a woman aged 55-75 years in good health and CMV-seropositive.

A few counts support this clone. V is TRBV5-1 and J is TRBJ2-3; 15 bases are a match to TRBD2. CDR1 SGHRS and CDR2 YFSETQ come from the germline V gene. The CDR3 consists of 18 residues. With V trimmed by 4 bases and J by 3 bases, 9 bases remained unmatched. The CDR3: CASSTGTSGRRVTDTQYF. The CDR3 bases are TGCGCCAGCAGCACCGGGACTAGCGGGAGGAGAGTAACAGATACGCAGTATTTT.

The J gene is TRBJ1-2, the V gene TRBV29-1; D not certain. Looked up from germline, CDR1 is SQVTM and CDR2 is ANQGSEA. The V end lost 6 bases, the J end lost 4 bases, and 12 bases lay between the germline ends. CDR3 length: 12 residues. The CDR3 DNA reads TGCAGCGTGGTTGAGGGAAGCTATGGCTACACCTTC. It translates to CSVVEGSYGYTF.

This clone was counted once. This chain joins TRBV27 and TRBJ1-5, with TRBD1 identical over 7 bases. Germline CDR1 reads MNHEY; CDR2 reads SMNVEV (reference sequence). The CDR3 has 14 residues. With V trimmed by 2 bases and J by 6 bases, 4 bases remained unmatched. CDR3 sequence: CASSLQGVGQPQHF. The DNA for the CDR3 is TGTGCCAGCAGTTTACAGGGGGTCGGTCAGCCCCAGCATTTT.

This clone occurred a few times. The V call is TRBV28, the J call TRBJ1-3; 7 bases align to TRBD1. Per germline, CDR1 MDHEN and CDR2 SYDVKM. The V gene end was trimmed by 8 bases and the J gene end by 8 bases; junction bases not matched to a gene: 15. The CDR3 loop spans 15 amino acids. CDR3 region: CASLRQGLRSDTIYF. CDR3 sequence (DNA): TGTGCCAGCTTGCGACAGGGCCTAAGGTCGGACACCATATATTTT.

This clone was found once. The chain uses TRBV7-3 and TRBJ2-1, with D possibly TRBD2 on 6 matching bases. Looked up from germline, CDR1 is SGHTA and CDR2 is FQGTGA. Trimming left V 5 bases short and J 2 bases short, with 13 bases between. The CDR3 consists of 15 residues. The CDR3 sequence: CASSPAGTAYNEQFF. In DNA form, the CDR3 reads TGTGCCAGCAGCCCAGCCGGGACTGCCTACAATGAGCAGTTCTTC.

This clone has only a few counts. The V and J genes are TRBV27 and TRBJ1-2; maybe TRBD1 (5 bases). The length of the CDR3 is 12 residues. Deletions cut 8 bases from V and 5 bases from J, with 12 bases between. CDR1 is MNHEY, CDR2 SMNVEV, per germline (reference sequence). The DNA of the CDR3 is TGTGCCAGCGTCGGGGCGGGGTATGGCTACACCTTC. Translating it yields CASVGAGYGYTF.

This clone has just a few counts. The chain uses TRBV5-1 and TRBJ2-7, with 9 positions matching TRBD2. The CDR3 runs 17 residues. CDR1 is SGHRS and CDR2 is YFSETQ in the germline V gene. J lost 1 base, V lost 0 bases, and 8 bases had no gene match. This chain's CDR3 is CASSLGPSAGGSYEQYF. The CDR3 DNA reads TGCGCCAGCAGCTTGGGGCCCTCAGCGGGAGGATCCTACGAGCAGTACTTC.

A few counts support this clone. V usage is TRBV6-6 and J usage is TRBJ2-1; D possibly corresponds to TRBD2 (6 bases). Per the germline V gene, CDR1 is MNHNY and CDR2 is SVGAGI (reference sequence). Trimming shortened V by 2 bases and J by 11 bases, and 19 bases separated the two germline ends. CDR3 length: 15 residues. The CDR3 coding sequence is TGTGCCAGCAGTTACCCCGGGGGAAAAGCGGAGAAGCAGTTCTTC. Protein sequence: CASSYPGGKAEKQFF.

The V and J genes are TRBV27 and TRBJ2-7, with 9 bases aligning to TRBD1. Germline V gives CDR1 MNHEY, CDR2 SMNVEV (reference sequence). The CDR3 has 16 amino acids. V was pared by 5 bases and J by 5 bases, with 13 bases of the junction left unmatched. CDR3 DNA: TGTGCCAGCAGTCCTCTGGACAGGGGAATAAGGAACGAGCAGTACTTC. Translating gives CASSPLDRGIRNEQYF.

This clone has only a few counts. The CDR3 spells CASSIAAGGPNEQFF. The CDR3 bases are TGCGCCAGCAGCATCGCAGCGGGAGGGCCAAATGAGCAGTTCTTC. The chain combines TRBV5-1 with TRBJ2-1, with 10 bases fitting TRBD2. From germline, CDR1 is SGHRS and CDR2 YFSETQ. There are 15 residues in the CDR3. The V gene end was trimmed by 4 bases and the J gene end by 7 bases; junction bases not matched to a gene: 8.

V gene TRBV28 combines with J gene TRBJ2-6, with 8 bases identical to TRBD1. Germline CDR1 reads MDHEN; CDR2 reads SYDVKM. This CDR3 has 18 amino acids. J lost 2 bases, V lost 3 bases, and 9 bases had no gene match. The CDR3 sequence: CASSFPGTGVTGANVLTF. The CDR3 nucleotides are TGTGCCAGCAGTTTTCCCGGGACAGGAGTTACTGGGGCCAACGTCCTGACTTTC. Complete variable domain (other parts from reference TRBV28 and TRBJ2-6): DVKVTQSSRYLVKRTGEKVFLECVQDMDHENMFWYRQDPGLGLRLIYFSYDVKMKEKGDIPEGYSVSREKKERFSLILESASTNQTSMYLCASSFPGTGVTGANVLTFGAGSRLTVL.

This clone has only a few counts. CDR3 in amino acids: CASSDPDRVWDNEQFF. The CDR3 DNA sequence: TGTGCCAGCAGTGACCCAGACAGGGTTTGGGACAATGAGCAGTTCTTC. The rearrangement uses TRBV6-1 and TRBJ2-1; 7 bases line up with TRBD1. The V segment lost 3 bases and the J segment 5 bases; nucleotides outside the gene matches: 10. Germline CDR1 and CDR2: MNHNS and SASEGT. This CDR3 has 16 residues.